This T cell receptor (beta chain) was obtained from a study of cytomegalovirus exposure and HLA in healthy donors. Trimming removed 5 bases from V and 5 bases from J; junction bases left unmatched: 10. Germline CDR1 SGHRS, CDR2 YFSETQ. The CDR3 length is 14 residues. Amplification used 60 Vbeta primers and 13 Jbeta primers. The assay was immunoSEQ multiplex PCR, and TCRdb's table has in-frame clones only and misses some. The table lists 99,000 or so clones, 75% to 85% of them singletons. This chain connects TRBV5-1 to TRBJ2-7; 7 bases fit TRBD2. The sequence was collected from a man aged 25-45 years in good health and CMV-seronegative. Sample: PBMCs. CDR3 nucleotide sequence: TGCGCCAGCAGTTCTTCAGCGGGATCGGACGAGCAGTACTTC. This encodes CASSSSAGSDEQYF.